A selection of T cell receptor beta chains follows, all from one sample in a study of preoperative IRX-2 immunotherapy in early breast cancer. Sequenced by immunoSEQ multiplex PCR; TCRdb stores in-frame clones only, minus some. The sample lists tens of thousands of clones; around 90% were seen once. The sample was collected from a patient treated with IRX-2 immunotherapy. The source of these receptors is a human donor with breast cancer. The conserved cysteine and the conserved F or W are not part of the CDR3 here. Size values are once, few and many counts, or a class for expanded clones, and some rows have none.

size | J | V | CDR3
once | TRBJ2-1 | TRBV11-2 | ASSEQGNHNEQF
NA | TRBJ1-1 | TRBV27 | ASSLYKGGPEAF
NA | TRBJ2-3 | TRBV2 | ASSDFHGTTDTQY
NA | TRBJ2-2 | TRBV7-9 | ASSFNSNTGELF
NA | TRBJ2-3 | TRBV6-1 | ASSGGGVFTDTQY
few | TRBJ2-5 | TRBV27 | ASSPGVGGETQY
NA | TRBJ1-4 | TRBV30 | ACSNEQGNEKLF
NA | TRBJ1-4 | TRBV10-2 | ASSEDRMREKLF
NA | TRBJ1-6 | TRBV30 | AWSRSVSPLH
NA | TRBJ2-7 | TRBV14 | ASSQGTGVGYEQY
NA | TRBJ1-5 | TRBV18 | ASSLDPRKPQH
NA | TRBJ2-5 | TRBV2 | ASKKDGETQY
NA | TRBJ2-1 | TRBV28 | ASSPMGGRRNEQF
NA | TRBJ2-3 | TRBV2 | ASDLLGGDTQY
once | TRBJ2-3 | TRBV5-1 | ASSFVGDATQY
NA | TRBJ2-7 | TRBV11-2 | ASSLAGGLYEQY
NA | TRBJ1-2 | TRBV5-1 | ASSLRDRELSYGYT
NA | TRBJ1-4 | TRBV27 | ASSWDRANEKLF
NA | TRBJ1-1 | TRBV2 | ASRPGQAGTEAF
NA | TRBJ1-3 | TRBV28 | ASSGVHSGNTIY
NA | TRBJ2-1 | TRBV2 | ASSEGQVNNEQF
NA | TRBJ2-2 | TRBV10-1 | ASSEGQFTGELF
NA | TRBJ2-2 | TRBV11-2 | ASSFDRVRLF
NA | TRBJ1-5 | TRBV19 | ASAKTIGTGHQPQH
NA | TRBJ1-1 | TRBV18 | ASSRQMNTEAF
NA | TRBJ2-4 | TRBV5-4 | ASSLPGQLAKNIQY
NA | TRBJ2-3 | TRBV6-1 | ASSETKLGY
NA | TRBJ2-7 | TRBV10-3 | AITGQGSYEQY
NA | TRBJ1-4 | TRBV5-1 | ASRSATNEKLF
NA | TRBJ2-1 | TRBV10-3 | AISGSSGGSYNEQF
few | TRBJ2-1 | TRBV5-4 | ASSPGERPDEQF
few | TRBJ2-1 | TRBV4-1 | ASSQLPLIAARGNEQF
NA | TRBJ2-7 | TRBV5-1 | ASSSGTSGRSEQY
NA | TRBJ2-5 | TRBV15 | ATSSQLAVQETQY
NA | TRBJ2-1 | TRBV14 | ASNKVSGTSEQF
NA | TRBJ2-1 | TRBV4-1 | ASRRIAGVGNEQF
NA | TRBJ2-5 | TRBV14 | ASSATSGSQETQY
once | TRBJ1-5 | TRBV21-1 | ASSKAPGRELGSNQPQH
NA | TRBJ2-7 | TRBV5-4 | ASSLVGTGLDRGQY
NA | TRBJ2-7 | TRBV27 | ASSFPGTGSSYEQY
once | TRBJ2-3 | TRBV30 | AGGGTDTQY
NA | TRBJ1-1 | TRBV9 | ASSHRQGNGRTEAF
once | TRBJ1-2 | TRBV5-1 | ASSPNGVGGYT
NA | TRBJ2-2 | TRBV7-6 | ASSLEALAAITGELF
NA | TRBJ2-7 | TRBV6-5 | ASSYSTHPSYEQY
NA | TRBJ1-4 | TRBV27 | ASSLIQGNEKLF
NA | TRBJ2-3 | TRBV9 | ASSVGSGGAFDTQY
NA | TRBJ2-1 | TRBV10-2 | ASSVAGGVNEQF
few | TRBJ2-2 | TRBV7-7 | ASSSMNTGELF
NA | TRBJ2-7 | TRBV28 | ASRYRDRGQYEQY
NA | TRBJ2-7 | TRBV10-2 | ASSGVVEQY
NA | TRBJ2-5 | TRBV5-1 | ASSFRGREETQY
NA | TRBJ2-2 | TRBV2 | ASSEEGGYTGELF
NA | TRBJ1-5 | TRBV19 | ASTSTGGGGTQH
NA | TRBJ2-1 | TRBV5-1 | ASSLVRSSYNEQF
NA | TRBJ2-1 | TRBV11-3 | ASSLPYRDYEQF
NA | TRBJ1-3 | TRBV5-1 | ASSWTGEGNTIY
NA | TRBJ1-1 | TRBV6-6 | ASRSGTTEAF